Following are 9 T cell receptor beta chains from one sample sequenced in a study of shared clonotypes between healthy human individuals. The data were produced by immunoSEQ multiplex PCR, yet TCRdb's version contains in-frame clones alone and is incomplete. This sample has 520,000 or so clones; 60% to 85% occur once, and the top ten carry 10% to 15%. Sequencing was performed on PBMCs. These receptor sequences come from a woman aged 40 to 50 in good health. Some clones in this sample may be carry-over from other donors' samples.

The rearrangement joins TRBV5-4 to TRBJ2-3; 7 bases are shared with TRBD2. The CDR3 is made up of 15 amino acids. After removal of 1 base from V and 0 bases from J, the junction contained 2 bases not matched to a gene. Per germline, CDR1 SGHNT and CDR2 YYREEE (reference sequence). The chain's CDR3 is CASSLPGGSTDTQYF. The CDR3 bases are TGTGCCAGCAGCTTGCCCGGGGGGAGCACAGATACGCAGTATTTT.

The chain is built from TRBV14 and TRBJ2-5; 7 bases match TRBD1. In germline, CDR1 is SGHDN, CDR2 FVKESK. This CDR3 has 16 residues. V lost 2 bases, J lost 4 bases, and 10 bases stayed unmatched. CDR3 DNA sequence: TGTGCCAGCAGCCAAACAGGGGCCCCACCGGGAGAGACCCAGTACTTC. Translating gives CASSQTGAPPGETQYF.

This clone was observed a single time. An end of the junction differs from the germline gene, which may be a read error. The CDR3 DNA follows: TGTGCCAGCAGCTTGACCCGACAGGGGAACGCTGAAGCTTTCTTT. Translated, it gives CASSLTRQGNAEAFF. The V gene is TRBV5-5, the J gene TRBJ1-1; TRBD1 matches 8 bases. The CDR3 is made up of 15 amino acids. The germline CDR1 and CDR2 sequences are SGHKS and YYEKEE (reference sequence).

J is TRBJ2-7 and V is TRBV6-5, with 9 bases lining up with TRBD1. Per germline, CDR1 MNHEY and CDR2 SVGAGI. There are 15 residues in the CDR3. With V trimmed by 5 bases and J by 4 bases, 9 bases remained unmatched. The CDR3 DNA sequence: TGTGCCAGCAGTCCAACAGGGGGCGATGTTTACGAGCAGTACTTC. Translation: CASSPTGGDVYEQYF.

This chain connects TRBV7-9 to TRBJ1-1; TRBD1 is a possible D gene (6 bases). The CDR3 sequence is 14 residues long. V lost 4 bases, J lost 0 bases, and 9 bases lay in between. Germline assignment: CDR1 SEHNR and CDR2 FQNEAQ (reference sequence). The CDR3 sequence: CASSWTVMNTEAFF. The DNA of the CDR3 is TGTGCCAGCAGCTGGACAGTGATGAACACTGAAGCTTTCTTT.

The V and J genes are TRBV28 and TRBJ2-2; TRBD2 matches 12 bases. Germline-derived CDR1 and CDR2 are MDHEN and SYDVKM. The CDR3 spans 16 residues. V trimming: 6 bases; J trimming: 2 bases; junction bases outside the gene matches: 4. The CDR3 protein is CASSPSGRVNTGELFF. The DNA of the CDR3 is TGTGCCAGCAGCCCTAGCGGGAGGGTTAACACCGGGGAGCTGTTTTTT. The full variable domain, completed using reference TRBV28 and TRBJ2-2, is DVKVTQSSRYLVKRTGEKVFLECVQDMDHENMFWYRQDPGLGLRLIYFSYDVKMKEKGDIPEGYSVSREKKERFSLILESASTNQTSMYLCASSPSGRVNTGELFFGEGSRLTVL.

The rearrangement uses TRBV10-2 and TRBJ2-3; D unclear. The V gene's germline CDR1 is WSHSY and CDR2 SAAADI. V was pared by 3 bases and J by 9 bases, with 10 bases between. CDR3 length equals 12 residues. CDR3 residues: CASSESSSTQYF. CDR3 bases: TGCGCCAGCAGTGAATCCTCGTCAACGCAGTATTTT.

V gene TRBV7-9 combines with J gene TRBJ1-4, with a weak D call TRBD1 (6 bases). Germline-derived CDR1 and CDR2 are SEHNR and FQNEAQ (reference sequence). Trimming removed 1 base from V and 1 base from J, with 10 bases in between. The CDR3 has 16 amino acids. This CDR3 is CASSLGADRTNEKLFF. The CDR3 region has the DNA TGTGCCAGCAGCTTAGGGGCGGACAGAACTAATGAAAAACTGTTTTTT.

The chain uses TRBV4-3 and TRBJ2-7, with 10 nucleotides matching TRBD2. The CDR3 contains 14 residues. The junction had 1 base not matched to a gene; V was cut back by 3 bases and J by 2 bases. Germline V gene lookup returns CDR1 LGHNA and CDR2 YSLEER. The CDR3 loop reads CASSQLAGAYEQYF. The CDR3 DNA reads TGCGCCAGCAGCCAGCTAGCGGGAGCCTACGAGCAGTACTTC.